A selection of T cell receptor beta chains follows, all from one sample in a study of blood T cell repertoires in COVID-19. The protocol was immunoSEQ multiplex PCR, while the TCRdb copy is restricted to in-frame clones and leaves out a portion. The table lists 230,000 or so clones, roughly 80% of them singletons. Sequenced sample: PBMCs or T cells enriched from blood (not recorded which). The receptor source for this set is a man aged 45-65 years who had recovered from COVID-19. Both conserved end residues are part of each CDR3. The D gene is left open where the match is weak. Not every row has a clone size; where given, it reads once, few, many or a size class.

v_gene,j_gene,abundance,d_gene,CDR3nt,CDR3aa
TRBV27,TRBJ1-3,once,TRBD1,TGTGCCAGCAGTTCCAGGACAGGGGGGCACTCTGGAAACACCATATATTTT,CASSSRTGGHSGNTIYF
TRBV7-3,TRBJ1-6,NA,NA,TGTGCCAGCAGCTCGGGGAATTCACCCCTCCACTTT,CASSSGNSPLHF
TRBV7-3,TRBJ1-5,NA,NA,TGTGCCAGCAGCGCGACGGGGAATCAGCCCCAGCATTTT,CASSATGNQPQHF
TRBV19,TRBJ1-3,NA,TRBD1,TGTGCCAGTAGTACACGTGGGGGGACAGTCTCTGGAAACACCATATATTTT,CASSTRGGTVSGNTIYF
TRBV5-1,TRBJ2-1,few,TRBD1,TGCGCCAGCAGCTTGGGACAGGGGAGCTACAATGAGCAGTTCTTC,CASSLGQGSYNEQFF
TRBV7-2,TRBJ2-2,NA,NA,TGTGCCAGCAGCTTATACTTCACCGGGGAGCTGTTTTTT,CASSLYFTGELFF
TRBV6-5,TRBJ1-6,NA,TRBD1,TGTGCCAGCAGTTACTCATTAGACAGGGGTTCACCCCTCCACTTT,CASSYSLDRGSPLHF
TRBV7-6,TRBJ2-1,NA,NA,TGTGCCAGCAGCCCCGTGGTGAGCAGGGATGGTGAGCAGTTCTTC,CASSPVVSRDGEQFF
TRBV3-1/TRBV3-2,TRBJ2-7,NA,NA,TGTGCCAGCAGCCAAGATACCAGCGGCGTCACCTACGAGCAGTACTTC,CASSQDTSGVTYEQYF
TRBV5-1,TRBJ1-5,NA,NA,TGCGCCAGCAGCTTGGACGGGAGGCGCAATCAGCCCCAGCATTTT,CASSLDGRRNQPQHF
TRBV27,TRBJ2-7,NA,TRBD2,TGTGCCAGCAGTGGGGGGGGAGGTCCACTAGCGGGACCAAACTACGAGCAGTACTTC,CASSGGGGPLAGPNYEQYF
TRBV7-2,TRBJ1-2,NA,NA,TGTGCCAGCAGCTCACAGGTTAGCTATGGCTACACCTTC,CASSSQVSYGYTF
TRBV24-1,TRBJ2-7,once,NA,TGTGCCACCTCAAGTACAGGGTACTACGAGCAGTACTTC,CATSSTGYYEQYF
TRBV27,TRBJ2-7,few,NA,TGTGCCAGCAGTCCCGCCGGGGAGAGGCACGAGCAGTACTTC,CASSPAGERHEQYF
TRBV5-6,TRBJ2-7,once,TRBD1,TGTGCCAGCAGCTTGGCGTTGGGGACAGGGATTTACGAGCAGTACTTC,CASSLALGTGIYEQYF
TRBV12-3/TRBV12-4,TRBJ2-5,NA,NA,TGTGCCAGCAGTTGGGCAGTGGAGACCCAGTACTTC,CASSWAVETQYF
TRBV2,TRBJ1-2,NA,NA,TGTGCCAGCAGGGGGGGATTGAACTATGGCTACACCTTC,CASRGGLNYGYTF
TRBV5-1,TRBJ2-1,NA,TRBD1,TGCGCCAGCAGCTTGGATCGACAGGGGGGGTACAATGAGCAGTTCTTC,CASSLDRQGGYNEQFF
TRBV7-9,TRBJ2-5,NA,NA,TGTGCCAGCAGCCCAGCGGTCTCCCGACTCCAAGAGACCCAGTACTTC,CASSPAVSRLQETQYF
TRBV5-5,TRBJ2-7,NA,NA,TGTGCCAGCAGCTTGGGTCCCGGAGGCTCCTACGAGCAGTACTTC,CASSLGPGGSYEQYF
TRBV5-1,TRBJ2-7,NA,TRBD1,TGCGCCAGCAGCCCGAGTGCAACAGGGGAGATATACGAGCAGTACTTC,CASSPSATGEIYEQYF
TRBV5-4,TRBJ1-1,NA,NA,TGTGCCAGCAGCGCTAGACCGCGAGAAGCTTTCTTT,CASSARPREAFF
TRBV9,TRBJ2-1,NA,NA,TGTGCCAGCAGCGTGGCCGGGAGTCTGCCCAATGAGCAGTTCTTC,CASSVAGSLPNEQFF
TRBV7-6,TRBJ2-1,NA,NA,TGTGCCAGCAGAGCCGCCCAATTGTCCTACAATGAGCAGTTCTTC,CASRAAQLSYNEQFF
TRBV7-2,TRBJ1-4,NA,NA,TGTGCCAGCAGCTTAGGCCGGGGAACTAATGAAAAACTGTTTTTT,CASSLGRGTNEKLFF
TRBV3-1/TRBV3-2,TRBJ1-2,NA,TRBD1,TGTGCCAGCAGCCACACCGGGACAGGGGGAATGCGAGGCTACACCTTC,CASSHTGTGGMRGYTF
TRBV11-1,TRBJ2-3,NA,NA,TGTGCCAGCAGCCGGACGGGGGTGCAGTATTTT,CASSRTGVQYF
TRBV5-5,TRBJ1-2,NA,NA,TGTGCCAGCAGCTTGTCCCAGGGTTCTTTTGGCTACACCTTC,CASSLSQGSFGYTF
TRBV10-3,TRBJ2-3,once,TRBD2,TGTGCCATCAGTGATCTTACGGGACTAGCGGGGGGGAGGAATACGCAGTATTTT,CAISDLTGLAGGRNTQYF
TRBV3-1/TRBV3-2,TRBJ2-1,NA,NA,TGTGCCAGCAGCCAAGATGTCTCTTCCTGGAGAGGGTCCAATGAGCAGTTCTTC,CASSQDVSSWRGSNEQFF
TRBV19,TRBJ1-1,NA,NA,TGTGCCAGTAGCTGGAGGGGCACTGAAGCTTTCTTT,CASSWRGTEAFF
TRBV6-5,TRBJ1-4,NA,TRBD1,TGTGCCAGCAGTTCGCCGCGGACAGGGCGAGGTGAAAAACTGTTTTTT,CASSSPRTGRGEKLFF
TRBV3-1/TRBV3-2,TRBJ1-1,NA,NA,TGTGCCAGCAGCCAACCAGGGTGGAACACTGAAGCTTTCTTT,CASSQPGWNTEAFF
TRBV9,TRBJ2-2,once,NA,TGTGCCAGCAGCGACCGGACTATCAACACCGGGGAGCTGTTTTTT,CASSDRTINTGELFF
TRBV6-5,TRBJ1-2,NA,NA,TGTGCCAGCAGTCCGACAGTTCTCTATGGCTACACCTTC,CASSPTVLYGYTF
TRBV5-4,TRBJ1-2,NA,TRBD1,TGTGCCAGCAGCCTACTGACAGGGGGGGGTGGCTACACCTTC,CASSLLTGGGGYTF
TRBV19,TRBJ1-2,NA,NA,TGTGCCAGTAGTAAGGCAGGGATTAGGGATGGCTACACCTTC,CASSKAGIRDGYTF
TRBV5-6,TRBJ2-2,NA,TRBD1,TGTGCCAGCAGAGCCGGGACAGGGTACACCGGGGAGCTGTTTTTT,CASRAGTGYTGELFF
TRBV2,TRBJ1-6,NA,NA,TGTGCCAGCAGTGTTTATAATAATTCACCCCTCCACTTT,CASSVYNNSPLHF
TRBV2,TRBJ2-4,NA,NA,TGTGCCAGCAGTGCCCTACAGGGTGTGACCATTCAGTACTTC,CASSALQGVTIQYF
TRBV27,TRBJ2-3,NA,TRBD1,TGTGCCAGCAGAATGGGACAGAACGATCTCCTTAGCACAGATACGCAGTATTTT,CASRMGQNDLLSTDTQYF
TRBV7-6,TRBJ2-2,once,NA,TGTGCCAGCAGCTTAACAGAGAACACCGGGGAGCTGTTTTTT,CASSLTENTGELFF
TRBV11-3,TRBJ1-6,NA,NA,TGTGCCAGCAGCTTAGGGGGGCCCCGGTCACCCCTCCACTTT,CASSLGGPRSPLHF
TRBV27,TRBJ2-7,NA,NA,TGTGCCAGCAGTTTCCAGGGAAGTCCCGAGCAGTACTTC,CASSFQGSPEQYF
TRBV5-1,TRBJ2-3,NA,NA,TGCGCCAGCAGCTTGGGGGACACCACAGATACGCAGTATTTT,CASSLGDTTDTQYF
TRBV9,TRBJ2-6,NA,NA,TGTGCCAGCAGCGGAGTATTCTCTGGGGCCAACGTCCTGACTTTC,CASSGVFSGANVLTF
TRBV29-1,TRBJ1-1,once,TRBD1,TGCAGCGTAAGACAGGGGGGTAGGACTGAAGCTTTCTTT,CSVRQGGRTEAFF
TRBV19,TRBJ1-5,NA,TRBD1,TGTGCCAGTAGGTCAGGGGGCATCCTCGCTCAGCCCCAGCATTTT,CASRSGGILAQPQHF
TRBV2,TRBJ2-3,NA,NA,TGTGCCAGCAGTGGGGACTGGACTAGCACAGATACGCAGTATTTT,CASSGDWTSTDTQYF
TRBV6-5,TRBJ2-2,NA,TRBD1,TGTGCCAGCAGACCAGGGGGCGCGGGGGAGCTGTTTTTT,CASRPGGAGELFF